The 19 T cell receptor beta chains given below trace back to one sample, sequenced in a study of early T cells in non-severe SARS-CoV-2 infection. From the 5' RACE reads, TCRdb called clonotypes with MiXCR, one entry per CDR3 protein. The sample contains under 90,000 distinct CDR3 sequences, over 10% of which appear only once. Source material: whole blood. The receptors come from an adult who was a healthcare worker with PCR-confirmed SARS-CoV-2 infection or an uninfected control (not recorded which).

The CDR3 DNA follows: TGCAGCGTTGCTTCGGGGGGCCGAGAGAACACTGAAGCTTTCTTT. It specifies CSVASGGRENTEAFF. This rearrangement joins TRBV29-1 to TRBJ1-1; D is possibly TRBD1 (6 bases). V lost 4 bases and J 1 base, leaving 16 bases between the germline ends. This CDR3 region has 15 residues. In germline, CDR1 is SQVTM, CDR2 ANQGSEA.

The gene calls are TRBV20-1 and TRBJ2-1; 14 nucleotides match TRBD2. Per the germline V gene, CDR1 is DFQATT and CDR2 is SNEGSKA (reference sequence). The J segment lost 8 bases and the V segment lost 6 bases, leaving 12 bases of the junction unmatched. This CDR3 is 16 amino acids long. CDR3 nucleotide sequence: TGCAGTGCGCCCGGGACTAGCGGGAGTCCCCGCGATGAGCAGTTCTTC. Its protein product is CSAPGTSGSPRDEQFF.

This clonotype has only a few counts. The CDR3 loop reads CASSQGPVGFYEQYF. The CDR3 region has the DNA TGTGCCAGCAGCCAAGGGCCGGTTGGGTTCTACGAGCAGTACTTC. The chain recombines TRBV3-1 with TRBJ2-7; no reliable D call. Trimming removed 1 base from V and 3 bases from J, with 13 bases in between. This CDR3 is built from 15 residues. Germline CDR1 reads LGHDT; CDR2 reads YNNKEL (reference sequence).

This rearrangement joins TRBV20-1 to TRBJ1-6; D unresolved. Germline V gene sequence: CDR1 DFQATT, CDR2 SNEGSKA (reference sequence). There are 16 residues in the CDR3. Trimming cost V 0 bases and J 10 bases, with 19 bases left between them. The CDR3 DNA reads as TGCAGTGCTAGAGAAACGACCGGACGGTGGGAATCACCCCTCCACTTT. Translation: CSARETTGRWESPLHF.

DNA for the CDR3: TGTGCCAGCCTTCGCCCCGGGGGCACCGGGGAGCTGTTTTTT. This codes for CASLRPGGTGELFF. The chain has TRBV6-2 or TRBV6-3 and TRBJ2-2; D possibly corresponds to TRBD2 (6 bases). V was clipped by 8 bases and J by 4 bases, with 14 bases between them. This CDR3 region has 14 residues. CDR1 and CDR2 from the germline V gene are MNHEY and SVGEGT.

The chain employs TRBV11-3 and TRBJ2-1; no reliable D call. From germline, CDR1 is SGHNT and CDR2 YENEEA. This CDR3 comprises 14 residues. Trimming left V 3 bases short and J 10 bases short, with 16 bases between. CDR3 DNA sequence: TGTGCCAGCAGCTTGAGCCGGCGCAGTTACGAGCAGTTCTTC. This encodes CASSLSRRSYEQFF.

This clonotype was seen ten or more times. The DNA for the CDR3 is TGTGCCAGCAGCTTAGCAGACAGCGCCACCTTCACCCTCTCTCGGGAGCAGTACTTC. It yields the protein CASSLADSATFTLSREQYF. The chain uses TRBV7-9 and TRBJ2-7; weak D call: TRBD1 (5 bases). CDR1 is SEHNR, CDR2 FQNEAQ, per germline (reference sequence). The V end lost 0 bases, the J end lost 7 bases, and 28 bases lay between the germline ends. CDR3 length: 19 amino acids.

This rearrangement joins TRBV27 to TRBJ2-5; maybe TRBD2 (6 bases). The CDR3 has 15 residues. In germline, CDR1 is MNHEY, CDR2 SMNVEV (reference sequence). Trimming removed 5 bases at V and 5 bases at J, with 18 bases between. CDR3 nucleotide sequence: TGTGCCAGCAGTCAAGGGACTGCCCTACCGGAGACCCAGTACTTC. Translating gives CASSQGTALPETQYF.

For the CDR3, the DNA is TGTGCCAGCAGCGTTTTACCGGTGAACACTGAAGCTTTCTTT. This encodes CASSVLPVNTEAFF. The J gene is TRBJ1-1, the V gene TRBV2, with D unclear. The CDR3 is 14 amino acids. V was cut by 6 bases and J by 0 bases, with 11 bases left in between. Germline CDR1 and CDR2: SNHLY and FYNNEI.

This clonotype was seen ten or more times. This chain uses TRBV18 with TRBJ1-1; no reliable D call. With 6 bases removed from V and 0 bases from J, the gap between germline ends came to 17 bases. CDR3 size: 16 residues. From germline, CDR1 is KGHSH and CDR2 LQKENI. CDR3 protein: CASSPNHGRMNTEAFF. In DNA form, the CDR3 reads TGTGCCAGCTCTCCAAACCACGGACGGATGAACACTGAAGCTTTCTTT.

This clonotype has just a few counts. J is TRBJ1-4 and V is TRBV29-1; D is unclear. Deletions cut 7 bases from V and 8 bases from J, with 11 bases between. Germline V gene lookup returns CDR1 SQVTM and CDR2 ANQGSEA. The CDR3 runs to 11 residues. This CDR3 is CSAGGGEKLFF. The CDR3, as DNA: TGCAGCGCCGGCGGTGGCGAAAAACTGTTTTTT.

This clonotype was detected only a few times. The rearrangement joins TRBV30 to TRBJ1-4, with D tentatively TRBD1 (6 bases). CDR1 and CDR2 from the germline V gene are GTSNPN and SVGIG (reference sequence). The CDR3 contains 13 residues. The V gene lost 5 bases and the J gene lost 8 bases, with 15 bases spanning the gap. The CDR3 DNA follows: TGTGCCTGGGGAACCGGGACACCAGAAAAACTGTTTTTT. The encoded protein is CAWGTGTPEKLFF.

This clonotype was observed at least ten times. The V call is TRBV6-5, the J call TRBJ2-7, with 9 nucleotides matching TRBD2. Looked up from germline, CDR1 is MNHEY and CDR2 is SVGAGI. This CDR3 has 14 amino acids. V lost 7 bases, J lost 0 bases, and 4 bases stayed unmatched. The DNA of the CDR3 is TGTGCCAGCACCTCTAGCGGGGCCTCCTACGAGCAGTACTTC. It translates to CASTSSGASYEQYF.

The rearrangement joins TRBV6-6 to TRBJ1-1; D may be TRBD1 (5 bases). The CDR3 is 15 amino acids. Germline V lookup: CDR1 MNHNY, CDR2 SVGAGI (reference sequence). V lost 5 bases, J lost 1 base, and 14 bases lay in between. Here the CDR3 DNA reads TGTGCCAGCAGTCCGCCTGACAGACCGAACACTGAAGCTTTCTTT. This codes for CASSPPDRPNTEAFF.

There are many counts of this clonotype. This rearrangement joins TRBV7-3 to TRBJ2-2; no clear D. CDR1 SGHTA and CDR2 FQGTGA come from the germline V gene. Trimming removed 3 bases from V and 3 bases from J, with 17 bases in between. The CDR3 totals 17 residues. In DNA, the CDR3 is TGTGCCAGCAGCTTCGGACCGCCACAGCCGGACACCGGGGAGCTGTTTTTT. This codes for CASSFGPPQPDTGELFF. The whole variable domain, filled in from reference TRBV7-3 and TRBJ2-2, reads GAGVSQTPSNKVTEKGKYVELRCDPISGHTALYWYRQSLGQGPEFLIYFQGTGAADDSGLPNDRFFAVRPEGSVSTLKIQRTERGDSAVYLCASSFGPPQPDTGELFFGEGSRLTVL.

This clonotype showed up just a few times. V gene TRBV9 combines with J gene TRBJ2-3; the match to TRBD2 covers 14 bases. The CDR3 spans 20 residues. Germline-derived CDR1 and CDR2 are SGDLS and YYNGEE. The V gene end was trimmed by 3 bases and the J gene end by 2 bases; junction bases not matched to a gene: 14. The CDR3 reads CASSANRGLAGVGLTDTQYF. The DNA for the CDR3 is TGTGCCAGCAGCGCGAACCGGGGACTAGCGGGAGTTGGACTCACAGATACGCAGTATTTT.

In this sample, this clonotype turned up many times. This chain joins TRBV25-1 and TRBJ1-2; 10 nucleotides agree with TRBD1. J was trimmed by 4 bases and V by 1 base; bases with no gene match: 3. The CDR3 extends over 15 amino acids. Germline CDR1 is MGHDK and CDR2 is SYGVNS. CDR3 sequence: CASSESGDRGYGYTF. Written as DNA, the CDR3 is TGTGCCAGCAGTGAATCTGGGGACAGGGGCTATGGCTACACCTTC.

This clonotype was seen ten or more times. The V and J genes are TRBV7-3 and TRBJ2-1; 8 bases match TRBD2. The germline V gene encodes CDR1 SGHTA and CDR2 FQGTGA. The CDR3 spans 16 residues. The V gene end was trimmed by 5 bases and the J gene end by 2 bases; junction bases not matched to a gene: 8. CDR3 nucleotide sequence: TGTGCCAGCAGCCTGACAGCGGGGGAAACCTACAATGAGCAGTTCTTC. Its translation: CASSLTAGETYNEQFF.

This clonotype was seen ten or more times. The chain has TRBV6-2 or TRBV6-3 and TRBJ2-5; 7 bases fit TRBD2. CDR3 length: 15 residues. The J segment lost 5 bases and the V segment lost 2 bases, leaving 8 bases of the junction unmatched. Germline V gene sequence: CDR1 MNHEY, CDR2 SVGEGT. CDR3 loop: CASSYNQRGSETQYF. CDR3 DNA sequence: TGTGCCAGCAGTTACAACCAGCGGGGAAGCGAGACCCAGTACTTC.